The present T cell receptor beta chain was sequenced within a study of blood T cell repertoires in COVID-19 (dated by TCRdb to 2018 to 2021). For the study in its entirety: The collaborator samples originated in the United States, Italy and Spain and spanned the acute and convalescent phases of COVID-19. The material from the prospective study consisted of cDNA or gDNA derived from T cells, B-cell-depleted T cells, or PBMCs. The repertoires were released in a freely available public database meant as a resource for research on the immune response to SARS-CoV-2. The samples were drawn from the first 160 participants of the ongoing ImmuneRACE study and from roughly 1,300 subjects provided by 6 global collaborators. Nearly every sample came with metadata listing a de-identified subject ID, COVID-19 status, age in years and sex. Subjects who had been exposed to COVID-19, were actively infected with it, or had recovered from it provided the deeply sampled blood TCRbeta repertoires that made up the dataset. HLA class I and class II types, where available, came from metadata supplied by the sample provider rather than from assay-based typing. Overall results and qualifications from the work: The quantity of clinical and demographic metadata differed by source and by participant and was supplied without curation.

The collaborating institutions used their own protocols to collect whole blood in K2EDTA tubes. For TCRbeta analysis, collaborators shipped samples in one of three forms: frozen whole blood, isolated PBMCs, or DNA extracted from either of those sample types. TCRbeta CDR3 regions were amplified from genomic DNA by means of the immunoSEQ Assay, a bias-controlled multiplex PCR. As for how the authors treated the data: The number of nucleated cells in each sample was estimated from the amplification of reference gene primers within the assay. To quantify the absolute abundance of each unique TCRbeta CDR3 rearrangement, sequence reads were collapsed and filtered. For each sample, productive Simpson clonality was calculated as the square root of Simpson's diversity index over productive rearrangements. Sourced from immuneACCESS, this table was stored by TCRdb with only in-frame sequences that have V and J called. A share of the clones is absent; for the studies checked, an unresolved V gene accounts for under half, and the remainder has no known explanation. The V and J calls and the clone size are those of that table, but D and trimming were determined from the DNA. This sample comprises about 150,000 clones, approximately 91% of them detected only once. Jointly, the top ten make up approximately 2.4% of the sample.

This clone was counted a single time. Its antigen is unknown. No much larger clone is present one base from it, and per-base qualities are unavailable. Sequenced sample: peripheral blood. The TCR comes from a woman between 65 and 79 years old with acute or convalescent COVID-19.

The CDR3 protein is CASSQFGYTF. The nucleotide sequence is given as TGTGCCAGCAGTCAGTTTGGCTACACCTTC. The chain is encoded by TRBV28 joined to TRBJ1-2; the D gene assignment is ambiguous. Measured from the cysteine to the phenylalanine, the CDR3 is 10 residues long. CDR3 DNA only is kept here, 30 bases in frame from base 1. For CDR1 and CDR2, the germline V gene lists MDHEN and SYDVKM. The junction shows trimming of 5 bases on V and 7 bases on J, plus 5 bases between the germline ends.